The clone carrying this T cell receptor beta chain has just one count. Primers for the PCR totalled 60 Vbeta and 13 Jbeta. Using immunoSEQ multiplex PCR, the repertoire was profiled, and TCRdb retains in-frame clones only, with some absent. The sample includes around 200,000 clones, over 75% of them seen just once. This entry belongs to a study of cytomegalovirus exposure and HLA in healthy donors. V was pared by 7 bases and J by 2 bases, with 5 bases of the junction left unmatched. The germline V gene has CDR1 MDHEN and CDR2 SYDVKM. The CDR3 has 15 residues. Material: PBMCs. This sequence originates from a woman aged 50 to 60 in good health and CMV-seronegative. The rearrangement uses TRBV28 and TRBJ1-5, with 10 bases that match TRBD1. CDR3 DNA sequence: TGTGCCAGCACCCCGACAGGGGGCGGCAATCAGCCCCAGCATTTT. Translation: CASTPTGGGNQPQHF.